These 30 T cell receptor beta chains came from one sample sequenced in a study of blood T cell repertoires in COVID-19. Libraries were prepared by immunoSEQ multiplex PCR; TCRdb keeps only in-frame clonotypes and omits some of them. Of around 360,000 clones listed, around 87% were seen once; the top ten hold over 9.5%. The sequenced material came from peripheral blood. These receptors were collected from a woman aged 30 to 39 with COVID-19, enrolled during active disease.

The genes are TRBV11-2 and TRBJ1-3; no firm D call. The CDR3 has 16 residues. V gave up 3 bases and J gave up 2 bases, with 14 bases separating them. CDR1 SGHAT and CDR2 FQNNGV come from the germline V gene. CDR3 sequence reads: CASSFGSGSAGNTIYF. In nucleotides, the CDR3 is TGTGCCAGCAGCTTTGGATCAGGATCAGCTGGAAACACCATATATTTT.

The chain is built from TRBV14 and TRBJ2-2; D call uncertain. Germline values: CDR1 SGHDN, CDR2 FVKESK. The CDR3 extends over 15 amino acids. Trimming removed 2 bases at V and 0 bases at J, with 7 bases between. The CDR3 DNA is TGTGCCAGCAGCCAAATCCACACGAACACCGGGGAGCTGTTTTTT. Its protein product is CASSQIHTNTGELFF.

CDR3 coding DNA: TGTGCCACCAGTGATCCCCCGGGACTAGCGGGAGAGGCGGATACGCAGTATTTT. Amino acids: CATSDPPGLAGEADTQYF. The rearrangement joins TRBV24-1 to TRBJ2-3; 14 bases align to TRBD2. J lost 6 bases, V lost 3 bases, and 10 bases had no gene match. Per germline, CDR1 KGHDR and CDR2 SFDVKD. The CDR3 extends over 18 amino acids.

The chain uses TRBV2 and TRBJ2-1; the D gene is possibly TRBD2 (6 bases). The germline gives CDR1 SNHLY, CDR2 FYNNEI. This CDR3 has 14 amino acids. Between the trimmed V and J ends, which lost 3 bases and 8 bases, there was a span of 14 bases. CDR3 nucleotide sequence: TGTGCCAGCAGTGAGACGGGAGTACTGGATGAGCAGTTCTTC. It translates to CASSETGVLDEQFF.

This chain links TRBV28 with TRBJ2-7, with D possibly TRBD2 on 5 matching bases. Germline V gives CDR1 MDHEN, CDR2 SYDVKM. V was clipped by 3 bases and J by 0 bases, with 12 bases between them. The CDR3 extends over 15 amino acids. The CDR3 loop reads CASSFFRGSSYEQYF. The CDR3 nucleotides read TGTGCCAGCAGTTTTTTTCGGGGTAGCTCCTACGAGCAGTACTTC.

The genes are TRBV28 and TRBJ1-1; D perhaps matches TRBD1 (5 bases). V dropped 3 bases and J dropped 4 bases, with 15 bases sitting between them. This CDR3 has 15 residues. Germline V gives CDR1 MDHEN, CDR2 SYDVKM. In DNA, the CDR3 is TGTGCCAGCAGTTTCTCAGGGCCATGGGGCACTGAAGCTTTCTTT. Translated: CASSFSGPWGTEAFF.

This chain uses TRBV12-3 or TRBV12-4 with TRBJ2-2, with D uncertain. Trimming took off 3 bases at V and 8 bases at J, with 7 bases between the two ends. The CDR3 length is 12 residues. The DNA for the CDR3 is TGTGCCAGCAGTTTGAGAGGAGGGGAGCTGTTTTTT. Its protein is CASSLRGGELFF.

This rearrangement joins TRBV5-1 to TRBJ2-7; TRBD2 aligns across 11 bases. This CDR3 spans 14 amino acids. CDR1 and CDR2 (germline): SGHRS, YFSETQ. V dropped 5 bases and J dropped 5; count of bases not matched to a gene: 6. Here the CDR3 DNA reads TGCGCCAGCAGTCCGGGGACTAGCGGTGACGAGCAGTACTTC. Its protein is CASSPGTSGDEQYF.

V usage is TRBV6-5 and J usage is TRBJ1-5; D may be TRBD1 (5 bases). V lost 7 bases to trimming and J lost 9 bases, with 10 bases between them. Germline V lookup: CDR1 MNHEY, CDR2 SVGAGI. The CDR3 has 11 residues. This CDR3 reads CASTTGGPQHF. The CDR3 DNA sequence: TGTGCCAGCACTACCGGGGGGCCCCAGCATTTT.

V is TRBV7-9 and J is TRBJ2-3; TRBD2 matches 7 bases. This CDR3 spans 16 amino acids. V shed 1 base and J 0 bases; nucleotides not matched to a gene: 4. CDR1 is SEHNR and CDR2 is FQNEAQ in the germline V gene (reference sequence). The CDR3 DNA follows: TGTGCCAGCAGCTTAGTTACTAGCGCTAGCACAGATACGCAGTATTTT. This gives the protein CASSLVTSASTDTQYF. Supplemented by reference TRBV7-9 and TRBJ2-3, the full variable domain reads DTGVSQNPRHKITKRGQNVTFRCDPISEHNRLYWYRQTLGQGPEFLTYFQNEAQLEKSRLLSDRFSAERPKGSFSTLEIQRTEQGDSAMYLCASSLVTSASTDTQYFGPGTRLTVL.

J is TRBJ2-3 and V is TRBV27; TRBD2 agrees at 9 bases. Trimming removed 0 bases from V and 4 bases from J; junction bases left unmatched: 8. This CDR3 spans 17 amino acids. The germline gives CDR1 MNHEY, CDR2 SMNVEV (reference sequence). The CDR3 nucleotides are TGTGCCAGCAGTTTATCGAATTGGGTAGCGGGAGCAGATACGCAGTATTTT. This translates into CASSLSNWVAGADTQYF.

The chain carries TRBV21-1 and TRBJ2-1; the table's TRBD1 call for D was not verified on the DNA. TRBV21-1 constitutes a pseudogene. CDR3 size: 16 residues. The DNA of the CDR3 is TGTGCCAGCAACCTACAGGGACAGTTCTCCTACAATGAGCAGTTCTTC. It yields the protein CASNLQGQFSYNEQFF.

CDR3 coding DNA: TGTGCCAGTAGTTCAGGGACTAGCCGCGCCTACAATGAGCAGTTCTTC. The encoded protein is CASSSGTSRAYNEQFF. This chain connects TRBV19 to TRBJ2-1, with 9 bases identical to TRBD2. Germline trimming cut 5 bases from V and 2 bases from J; bases unmatched to any gene: 7. CDR3 length equals 16 residues. Germline loops: CDR1 LNHDA, CDR2 SQIVND (reference sequence).

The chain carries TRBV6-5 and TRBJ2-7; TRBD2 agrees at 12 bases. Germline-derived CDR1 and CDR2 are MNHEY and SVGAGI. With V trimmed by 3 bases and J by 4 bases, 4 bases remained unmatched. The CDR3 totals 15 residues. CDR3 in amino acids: CASSYLGLAGYEQYF. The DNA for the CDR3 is TGTGCCAGCAGTTATCTGGGACTAGCGGGTTACGAGCAGTACTTC.

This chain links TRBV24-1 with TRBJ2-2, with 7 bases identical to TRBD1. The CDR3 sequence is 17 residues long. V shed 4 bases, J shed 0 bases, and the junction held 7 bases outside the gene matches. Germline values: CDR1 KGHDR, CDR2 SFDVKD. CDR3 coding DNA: TGTGCCACCAGTGACCATTGGACAGGACCGAACACCGGGGAGCTGTTTTTT. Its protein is CATSDHWTGPNTGELFF.

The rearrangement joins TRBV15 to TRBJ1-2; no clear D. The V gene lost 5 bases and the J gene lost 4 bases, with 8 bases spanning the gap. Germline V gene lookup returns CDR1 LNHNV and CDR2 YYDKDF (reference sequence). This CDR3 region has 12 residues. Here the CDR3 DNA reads TGTGCCACCAGCCTAGACCGCTATGGCTACACCTTC. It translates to CATSLDRYGYTF. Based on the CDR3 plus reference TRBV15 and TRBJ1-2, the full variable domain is DAMVIQNPRYQVTQFGKPVTLSCSQTLNHNVMYWYQQKSSQAPKLLFHYYDKDFNNEADTPDNFQSRRPNTSFCFLDIRSPGLGDTAMYLCATSLDRYGYTFGSGTRLTVV.

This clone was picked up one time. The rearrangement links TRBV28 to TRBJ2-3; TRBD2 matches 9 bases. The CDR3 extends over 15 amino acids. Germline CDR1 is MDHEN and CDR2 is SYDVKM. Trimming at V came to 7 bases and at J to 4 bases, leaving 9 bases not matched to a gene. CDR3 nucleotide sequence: TGTGCCAGCAATTCGGAGGCGGGAGGGGCAGATACGCAGTATTTT. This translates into CASNSEAGGADTQYF.

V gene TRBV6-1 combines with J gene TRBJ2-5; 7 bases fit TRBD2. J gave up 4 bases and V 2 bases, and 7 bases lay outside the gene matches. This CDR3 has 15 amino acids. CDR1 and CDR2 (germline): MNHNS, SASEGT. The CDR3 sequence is CASSEQGLVRETQYF. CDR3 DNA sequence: TGTGCCAGCAGTGAACAAGGACTAGTCAGAGAGACCCAGTACTTC.

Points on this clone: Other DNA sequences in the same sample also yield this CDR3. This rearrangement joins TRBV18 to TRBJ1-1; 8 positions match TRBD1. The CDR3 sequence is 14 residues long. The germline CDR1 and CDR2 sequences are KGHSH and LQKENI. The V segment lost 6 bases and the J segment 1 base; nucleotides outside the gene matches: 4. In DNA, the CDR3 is TGTGCCAGCTCCGGGCAGGGGGCGAACACTGAAGCTTTCTTT. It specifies CASSGQGANTEAFF.

The DNA of the CDR3 is TGTGCCAGCAGTGTGACAGCTTACACCGGGGAGCTGTTTTTT. This translates into CASSVTAYTGELFF. V is TRBV2 and J is TRBJ2-2, with D perhaps TRBD1 (5 bases). CDR1 is SNHLY, CDR2 FYNNEI, per germline. The CDR3 sequence is 14 residues long. The ends were cut back, 4 bases at V and 3 bases at J, with 9 bases in the middle.

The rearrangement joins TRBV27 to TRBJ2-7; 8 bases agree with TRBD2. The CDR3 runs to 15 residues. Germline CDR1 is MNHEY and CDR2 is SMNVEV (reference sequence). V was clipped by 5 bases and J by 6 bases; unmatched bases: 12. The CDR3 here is CASSPSGAGDFEQYF. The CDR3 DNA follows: TGTGCCAGCAGTCCCTCGGGAGCGGGAGACTTCGAGCAGTACTTC.

The CDR3 protein is CASSFPASGSGYNEQFF. The CDR3 DNA is TGTGCCAGCAGCTTCCCGGCTAGCGGGAGTGGGTACAATGAGCAGTTCTTC. The gene calls are TRBV11-2 and TRBJ2-1, with TRBD2 identical over 10 bases. The J segment lost 4 bases and the V segment lost 3 bases, leaving 9 bases of the junction unmatched. The CDR3 has 17 amino acids. Germline V gives CDR1 SGHAT, CDR2 FQNNGV.

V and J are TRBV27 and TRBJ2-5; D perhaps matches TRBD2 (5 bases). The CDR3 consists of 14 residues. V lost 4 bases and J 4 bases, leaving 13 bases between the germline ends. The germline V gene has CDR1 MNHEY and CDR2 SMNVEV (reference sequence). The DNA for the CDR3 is TGTGCCAGCAGTTCTGCCGGGGTCTTAGAGACCCAGTACTTC. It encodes CASSSAGVLETQYF.

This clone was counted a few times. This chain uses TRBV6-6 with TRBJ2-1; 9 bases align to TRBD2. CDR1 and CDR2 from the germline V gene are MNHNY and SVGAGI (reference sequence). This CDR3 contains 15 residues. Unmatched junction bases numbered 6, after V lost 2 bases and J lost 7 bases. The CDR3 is CASSYGSGSGNEQFF. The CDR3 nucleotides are TGTGCCAGCAGTTACGGTAGCGGGAGTGGGAATGAGCAGTTCTTC.

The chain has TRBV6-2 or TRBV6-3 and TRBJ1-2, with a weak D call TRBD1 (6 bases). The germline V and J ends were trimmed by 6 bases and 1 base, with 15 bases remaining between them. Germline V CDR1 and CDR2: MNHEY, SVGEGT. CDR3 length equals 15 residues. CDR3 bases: TGTGCCAGCAGCCGCGGGGGCCAGGTTAACTATGGCTACACCTTC. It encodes CASSRGGQVNYGYTF.

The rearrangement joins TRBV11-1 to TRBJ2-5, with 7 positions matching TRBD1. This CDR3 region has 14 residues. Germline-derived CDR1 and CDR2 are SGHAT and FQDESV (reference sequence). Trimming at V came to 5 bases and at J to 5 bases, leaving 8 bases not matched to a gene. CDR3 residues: CASSRGQLGETQYF. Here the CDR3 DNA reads TGTGCCAGCAGCAGGGGACAGCTCGGGGAGACCCAGTACTTC. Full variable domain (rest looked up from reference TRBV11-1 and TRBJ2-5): EAEVAQSPRYKITEKSQAVAFWCDPISGHATLYWYRQILGQGPELLVQFQDESVVDDSQLPKDRFSAERLKGVDSTLKIQPAELGDSAMYLCASSRGQLGETQYFGPGTRLLVL.

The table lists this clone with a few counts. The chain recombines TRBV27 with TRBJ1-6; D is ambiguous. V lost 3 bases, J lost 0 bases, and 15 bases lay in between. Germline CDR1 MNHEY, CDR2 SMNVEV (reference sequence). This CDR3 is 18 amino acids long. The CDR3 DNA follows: TGTGCCAGCAGTTTCGGCGGAGGGTTTAGCTCCTATAATTCACCCCTCCACTTT. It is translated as CASSFGGGFSSYNSPLHF.

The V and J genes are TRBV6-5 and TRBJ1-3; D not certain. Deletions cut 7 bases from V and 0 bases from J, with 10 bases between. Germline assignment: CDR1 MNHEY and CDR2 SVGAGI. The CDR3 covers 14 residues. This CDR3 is CASKEFYSGNTIYF. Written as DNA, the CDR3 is TGTGCCAGCAAGGAGTTTTACTCTGGAAACACCATATATTTT.

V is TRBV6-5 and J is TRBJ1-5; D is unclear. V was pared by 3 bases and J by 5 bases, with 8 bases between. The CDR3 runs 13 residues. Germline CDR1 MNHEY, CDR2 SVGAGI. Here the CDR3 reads CASSYTRDQPQHF. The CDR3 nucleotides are TGTGCCAGCAGTTATACACGGGATCAGCCCCAGCATTTT.

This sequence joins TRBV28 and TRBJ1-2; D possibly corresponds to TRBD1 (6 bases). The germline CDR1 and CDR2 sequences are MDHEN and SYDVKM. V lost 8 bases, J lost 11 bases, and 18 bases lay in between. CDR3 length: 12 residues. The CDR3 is CASSSWGQVYTF. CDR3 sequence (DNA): TGTGCCAGCTCATCATGGGGGCAGGTTTACACCTTC.